The 9 T cell receptor beta chains given below trace back to one sample, sequenced in a study of T-cell memory formation after mild COVID-19. TCRdb redid the calling of the 5' RACE reads with MiXCR, one entry per CDR3 protein. Of 400,000 to 450,000 distinct CDR3 sequences detected, approximately 18% appear once; the ten largest clones hold 20% to 25%. The sample comprised PBMCs or a T cell subset sorted from them (not recorded which). The receptors were gathered from a man between 18 and 29 years old who had mild COVID-19 (a few samples of this study predate the infection). Cell type and time point are not known.

This clonotype was detected only a few times. The V and J genes are TRBV7-9 and TRBJ2-2; possibly TRBD1 or TRBD2 for D (6 bases each). This CDR3 region has 15 residues. Germline V gene data show CDR1 as SEHNR and CDR2 as FQNEAQ (reference sequence). V was clipped by 2 bases and J by 5 bases, with 12 bases between them. The CDR3 here is CASSLRGPLTGELFF. Written as DNA, the CDR3 is TGTGCCAGCAGCTTACGGGGGCCCTTAACCGGGGAGCTGTTTTTT.

This chain joins TRBV11-2 and TRBJ1-2; TRBD1 matches 8 bases. Germline lookup yields CDR1 SGHAT and CDR2 FQNNGV. After removal of 3 bases from V and 4 bases from J, the junction contained 7 bases not matched to a gene. This CDR3 has 15 amino acids. The CDR3 sequence is CASSFKTGDFYGYTF. As DNA, the CDR3 is TGTGCCAGCAGCTTCAAGACAGGGGACTTCTATGGCTACACCTTC.

This clonotype appeared a few times. The CDR3 reads CASQRGTHATDTQYF. The CDR3 bases are TGTGCCAGCCAACGGGGCACACACGCTACAGATACGCAGTATTTT. V is TRBV7-9 and J is TRBJ2-3; perhaps D is TRBD1 or TRBD2 (5 bases each). Germline V gene sequence: CDR1 SEHNR, CDR2 FQNEAQ (reference sequence). This CDR3 contains 15 residues. V was trimmed by 8 bases and J by 3 bases, leaving 18 bases between them.

The rearrangement links TRBV2 to TRBJ2-7, with D hard to call. V lost 10 bases and J 6 bases, leaving 13 bases between the germline ends. The germline V gene encodes CDR1 SNHLY and CDR2 FYNNEI. CDR3 size: 11 residues. In DNA, the CDR3 is TGTGCCACCTCGACTGGGCGCGAGCAGTACGTC. Translated: CATSTGREQYV.

This clonotype has a handful of counts. This chain uses TRBV7-2 with TRBJ1-1, with D possibly matching TRBD1 (6 bases). Germline V gene sequence: CDR1 SGHTA, CDR2 FQGNSA. The CDR3 extends over 16 amino acids. Trimming cost V 6 bases and J 4 bases, with 21 bases left between them. The CDR3 DNA sequence: TGTGCCAGCAGTCCAATTACAGGGTTCATCGGCACTGAAGCTTTCTTT. As protein: CASSPITGFIGTEAFF.

The chain has TRBV4-1 and TRBJ2-3; 12 nucleotides line up with TRBD2. This CDR3 comprises 16 residues. V lost 4 bases and J lost 3; bases outside the gene matches: 5. From germline, CDR1 is MGHRA and CDR2 YSYEKL. CDR3 coding DNA: TGCGCCAGCAGCCTCCCGACTAGCGGGGGAACAGATACGCAGTATTTT. It encodes CASSLPTSGGTDTQYF.

This clonotype has only a few counts. The J gene is TRBJ1-1, the V gene TRBV5-1; a possible D gene is TRBD1 (5 bases). Between the trimmed V and J ends, which lost 1 base and 3 bases, there was a span of 10 bases. The V gene's germline CDR1 is SGHRS and CDR2 YFSETQ. There are 14 residues in the CDR3. The CDR3 bases are TGCGCCAGCAGCTTGACCAGGGTCGACACTGAAGCTTTCTTT. Protein product: CASSLTRVDTEAFF. The whole variable domain, filled in from reference TRBV5-1 and TRBJ1-1, reads KAGVTQTPRYLIKTRGQQVTLSCSPISGHRSVSWYQQTPGQGLQFLFEYFSETQRNKGNFPGRFSGRQFSNSRSEMNVSTLELGDSALYLCASSLTRVDTEAFFGQGTRLTVV.

This clonotype appeared a few times. The chain combines TRBV6-2 or TRBV6-3 with TRBJ2-5; D possibly corresponds to TRBD1 (6 bases). The CDR3 is made up of 16 amino acids. Trimming took 9 bases from V and 0 from J, leaving 20 bases between them. CDR1 is MNHEY, CDR2 SVGEGT, per germline. CDR3 region: CASQPLEDSHQETQYF. Written as DNA, the CDR3 is TGTGCCAGTCAGCCTCTTGAGGACAGTCACCAAGAGACCCAGTACTTC.

The genes are TRBV10-2 and TRBJ1-6; no clear D. V shed 3 bases and J shed 10 bases, with 10 bases lying between them. The germline V gene has CDR1 WSHSY and CDR2 SAAADI. The CDR3 contains 13 residues. CDR3 in DNA: TGCGCCAGCAGTGAAAACTTGCGCTCACCCCTCCACTTT. This encodes CASSENLRSPLHF.